This passage covers 4 T cell receptor beta chains from one sample sequenced in a study of graft-versus-host responses after intestinal transplantation (dated by TCRdb to about 2021). The library was obtained by the immunoSEQ multiplex PCR assay. TCRdb provides this immuneACCESS table in a form limited to in-frame rearrangements. Some clones are lacking; in checked studies, under half of them reflect an unresolved V gene, and why the rest are absent is not known. This sample is represented by 40,000 or so clones; nearly 90% of them were singletons. The ten largest clones represent around 6.8% of the sample. This specimen consisted of PBMCs, obtained roughly 270 days after transplant. The receptors derive from a human patient who received an intestinal transplant, so some T cells may come from the graft donor.

CDR3 sequence reads: CASSSGLAGEEQYF. The DNA of the CDR3 is TGTGCCAGCAGCTCAGGACTAGCCGGTGAAGAGCAGTACTTC. V usage is TRBV7-8 and J usage is TRBJ2-5; TRBD2 matches 8 bases. V lost 4 bases, J lost 11 bases, and 12 bases stayed unmatched. The CDR3 is made up of 14 amino acids. From germline, CDR1 is SGHVS and CDR2 FQNEAQ.

The V call is TRBV5-6, the J call TRBJ1-6, with 9 nucleotides matching TRBD1. The CDR3 extends over 16 amino acids. Germline trimming cut 3 bases from V and 4 bases from J; bases unmatched to any gene: 5. In germline, CDR1 is SGHDT, CDR2 YYEEEE. The CDR3: CASSYLGQGYNSPLHF. In DNA form, the CDR3 reads TGTGCCAGCAGCTACCTAGGACAGGGGTATAATTCACCCCTCCACTTT.

In regard to this clone: The sample has other DNA sequences that encode this CDR3 too. The rearrangement uses TRBV19 and TRBJ2-1; no clear D. Trimming cost V 1 base and J 4 bases, with 5 bases left between them. Germline CDR1 and CDR2: LNHDA and SQIVND (reference sequence). CDR3 length: 13 residues. Here the CDR3 reads CASSIGLYNEQFF. CDR3 bases: TGTGCCAGTAGTATAGGACTTTACAATGAGCAGTTCTTC.

The chain couples TRBV5-8 to TRBJ2-3; 13 nucleotides match TRBD2. Losses at the gene ends were 3 bases for V and 0 bases for J; bases not matched to a gene: 7. This CDR3 region has 18 residues. Looked up from germline, CDR1 is SGHTS and CDR2 is YDEGEE. CDR3 DNA sequence: TGTGCCAGCAGCTGGGGACTAGCGGGGACCTCTAGCACAGATACGCAGTATTTT. Residues: CASSWGLAGTSSTDTQYF. Filled out from reference TRBV5-8 and TRBJ2-3, the complete variable domain reads EAGVTQSPTHLIKTRGQQATLRCSPISGHTSVYWYQQALGLGLQFLLWYDEGEERNRGNFPPRFSGRQFPNYSSELNVNALELEDSALYLCASSWGLAGTSSTDTQYFGPGTRLTVL.